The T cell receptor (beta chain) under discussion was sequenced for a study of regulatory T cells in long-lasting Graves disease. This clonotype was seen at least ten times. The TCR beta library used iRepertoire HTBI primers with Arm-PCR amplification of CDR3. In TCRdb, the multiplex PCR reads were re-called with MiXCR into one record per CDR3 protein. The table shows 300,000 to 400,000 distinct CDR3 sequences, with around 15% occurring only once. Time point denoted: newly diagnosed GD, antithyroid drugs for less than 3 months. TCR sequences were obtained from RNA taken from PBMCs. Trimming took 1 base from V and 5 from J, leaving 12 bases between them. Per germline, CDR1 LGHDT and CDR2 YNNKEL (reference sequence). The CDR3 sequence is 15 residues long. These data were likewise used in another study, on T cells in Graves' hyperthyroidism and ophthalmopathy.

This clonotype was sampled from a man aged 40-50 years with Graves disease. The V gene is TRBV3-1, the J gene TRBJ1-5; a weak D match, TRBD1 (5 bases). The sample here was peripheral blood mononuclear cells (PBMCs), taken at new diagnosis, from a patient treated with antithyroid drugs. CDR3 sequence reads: CASSQGSRADQPQHF. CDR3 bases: TGTGCCAGCAGCCAAGGTTCCAGGGCGGATCAGCCCCAGCATTTT. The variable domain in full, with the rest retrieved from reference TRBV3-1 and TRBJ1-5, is DTAVSQTPKYLVTQMGNDKSIKCEQNLGHDTMYWYKQDSKKFLKIMFSYNNKELIINETVPNRFSPKSPDKAHLNLHINSLELGDSAVYFCASSQGSRADQPQHFGDGTRLSIL.